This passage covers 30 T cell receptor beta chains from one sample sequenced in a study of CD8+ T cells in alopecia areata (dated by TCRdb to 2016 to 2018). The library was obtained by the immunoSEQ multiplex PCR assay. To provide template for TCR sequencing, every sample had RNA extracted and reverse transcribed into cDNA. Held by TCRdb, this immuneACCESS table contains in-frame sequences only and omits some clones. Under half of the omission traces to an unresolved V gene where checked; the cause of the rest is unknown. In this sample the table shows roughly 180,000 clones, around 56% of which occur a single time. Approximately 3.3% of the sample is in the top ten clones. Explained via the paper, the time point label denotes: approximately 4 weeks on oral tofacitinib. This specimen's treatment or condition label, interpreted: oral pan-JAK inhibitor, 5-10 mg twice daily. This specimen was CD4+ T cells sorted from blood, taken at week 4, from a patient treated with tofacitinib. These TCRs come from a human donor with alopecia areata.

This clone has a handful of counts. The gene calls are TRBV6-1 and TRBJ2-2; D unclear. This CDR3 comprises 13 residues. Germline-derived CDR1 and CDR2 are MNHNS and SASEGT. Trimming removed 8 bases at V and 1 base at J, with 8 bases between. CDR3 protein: CASDQGNTGELFF. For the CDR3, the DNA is TGTGCCAGCGACCAAGGGAACACCGGGGAGCTGTTTTTT.

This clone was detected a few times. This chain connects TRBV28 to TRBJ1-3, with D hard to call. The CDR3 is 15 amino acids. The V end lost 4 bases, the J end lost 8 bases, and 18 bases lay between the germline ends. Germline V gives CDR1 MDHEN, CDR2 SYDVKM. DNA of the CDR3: TGTGCCAGCAGTTCAGTAAGGCCCCGCCGGGACACCATATATTTT. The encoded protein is CASSSVRPRRDTIYF.

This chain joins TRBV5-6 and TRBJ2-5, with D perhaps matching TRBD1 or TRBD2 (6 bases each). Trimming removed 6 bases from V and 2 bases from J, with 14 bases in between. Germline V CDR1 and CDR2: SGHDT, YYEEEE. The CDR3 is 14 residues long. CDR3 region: CASIFRGPQETQYF. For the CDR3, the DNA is TGTGCCAGCATCTTCCGGGGGCCTCAAGAGACCCAGTACTTC.

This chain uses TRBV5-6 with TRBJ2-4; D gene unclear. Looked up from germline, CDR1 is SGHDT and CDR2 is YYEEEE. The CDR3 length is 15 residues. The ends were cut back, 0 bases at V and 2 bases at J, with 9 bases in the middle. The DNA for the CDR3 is TGTGCCAGCAGCTTGGGATGGGGATCCAAAAACATTCAGTACTTC. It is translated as CASSLGWGSKNIQYF.

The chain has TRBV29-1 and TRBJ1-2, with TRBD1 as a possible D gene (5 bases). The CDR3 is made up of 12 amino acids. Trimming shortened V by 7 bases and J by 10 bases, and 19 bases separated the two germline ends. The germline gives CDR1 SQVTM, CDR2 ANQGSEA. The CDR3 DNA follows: TGCAGCGCTGCCCGAGGGGTCGGTTTCTACACCTTC. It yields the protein CSAARGVGFYTF.

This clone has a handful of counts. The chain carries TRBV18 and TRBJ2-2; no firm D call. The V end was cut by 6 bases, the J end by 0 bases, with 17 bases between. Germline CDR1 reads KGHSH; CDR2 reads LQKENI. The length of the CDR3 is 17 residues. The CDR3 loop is CASSFLPTPANTGELFF. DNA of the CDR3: TGTGCCAGCTCTTTCCTACCGACCCCGGCGAACACCGGGGAGCTGTTTTTT.

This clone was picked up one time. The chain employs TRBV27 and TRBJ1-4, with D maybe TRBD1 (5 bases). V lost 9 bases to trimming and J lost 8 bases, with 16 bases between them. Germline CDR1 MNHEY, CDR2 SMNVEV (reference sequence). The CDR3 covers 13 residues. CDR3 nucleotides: TGTGCCAGTGGGACTGGGAGGGAAGAAAAACTGTTTTTT. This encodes CASGTGREEKLFF.

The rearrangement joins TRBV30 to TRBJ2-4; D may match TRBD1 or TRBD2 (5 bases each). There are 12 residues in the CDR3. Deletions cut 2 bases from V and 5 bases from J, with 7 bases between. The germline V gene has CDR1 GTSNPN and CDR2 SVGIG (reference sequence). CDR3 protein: CAWSRGQNIQYF. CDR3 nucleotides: TGTGCCTGGAGTCGGGGCCAAAACATTCAGTACTTC.

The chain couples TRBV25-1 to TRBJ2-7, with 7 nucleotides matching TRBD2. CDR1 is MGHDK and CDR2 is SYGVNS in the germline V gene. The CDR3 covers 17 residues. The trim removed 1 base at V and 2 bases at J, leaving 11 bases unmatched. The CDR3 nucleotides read TGTGCCAGCAGTGAATCTTTCGGTGCGGGGGTTACCTACGAGCAGTACTTC. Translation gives CASSESFGAGVTYEQYF.

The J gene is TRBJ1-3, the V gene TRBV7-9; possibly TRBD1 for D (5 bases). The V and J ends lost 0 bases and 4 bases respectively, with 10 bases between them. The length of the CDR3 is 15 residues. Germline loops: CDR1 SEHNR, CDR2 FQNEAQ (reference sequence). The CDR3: CASSLAGDLGNTIYF. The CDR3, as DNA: TGTGCCAGCAGCTTAGCGGGGGATCTGGGAAACACCATATATTTT.

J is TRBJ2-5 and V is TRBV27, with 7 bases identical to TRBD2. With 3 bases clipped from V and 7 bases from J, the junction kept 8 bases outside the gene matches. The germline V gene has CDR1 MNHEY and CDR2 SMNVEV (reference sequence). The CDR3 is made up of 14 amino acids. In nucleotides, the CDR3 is TGTGCCAGCAGTTTTGTTGGTAGGGAGGGGACCCAGTACTTC. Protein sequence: CASSFVGREGTQYF.

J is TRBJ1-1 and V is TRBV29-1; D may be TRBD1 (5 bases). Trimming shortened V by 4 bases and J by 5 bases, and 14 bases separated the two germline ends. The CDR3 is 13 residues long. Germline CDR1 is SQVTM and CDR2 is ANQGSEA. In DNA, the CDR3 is TGCAGCGTTGGGATGGGGGGGTCGACTGAAGCTTTCTTT. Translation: CSVGMGGSTEAFF.

CDR3 in amino acids: CASSLEGSGAQHF. The CDR3 DNA reads TGTGCCAGCAGCTTAGAGGGGTCGGGAGCCCAGCATTTT. The chain joins TRBV11-2 to TRBJ1-5; D unresolved. Per germline, CDR1 SGHAT and CDR2 FQNNGV. There are 13 residues in the CDR3. The V end was cut by 0 bases, the J end by 11 bases, with 11 bases between.

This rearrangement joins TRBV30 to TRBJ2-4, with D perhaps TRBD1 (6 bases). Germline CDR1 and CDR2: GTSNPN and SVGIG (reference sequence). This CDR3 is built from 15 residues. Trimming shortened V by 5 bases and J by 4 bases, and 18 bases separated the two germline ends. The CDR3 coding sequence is TGTGCCTGGTCCAACAGGGCTCCCCCTAAAAACATTCAGTACTTC. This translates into CAWSNRAPPKNIQYF.

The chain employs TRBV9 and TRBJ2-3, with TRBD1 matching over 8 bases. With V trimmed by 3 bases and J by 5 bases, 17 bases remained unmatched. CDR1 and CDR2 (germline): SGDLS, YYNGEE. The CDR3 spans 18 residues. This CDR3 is CASSAATWTGNEQDTQYF. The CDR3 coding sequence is TGTGCCAGCAGCGCTGCAACCTGGACAGGGAATGAACAAGATACGCAGTATTTT.

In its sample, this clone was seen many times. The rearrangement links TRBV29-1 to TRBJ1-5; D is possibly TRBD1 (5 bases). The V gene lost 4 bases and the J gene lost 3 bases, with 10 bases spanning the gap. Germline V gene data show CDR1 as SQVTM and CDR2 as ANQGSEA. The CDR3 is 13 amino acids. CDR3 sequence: CSVATGLNQPQHF. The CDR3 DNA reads TGCAGCGTTGCGACGGGGCTCAATCAGCCCCAGCATTTT.

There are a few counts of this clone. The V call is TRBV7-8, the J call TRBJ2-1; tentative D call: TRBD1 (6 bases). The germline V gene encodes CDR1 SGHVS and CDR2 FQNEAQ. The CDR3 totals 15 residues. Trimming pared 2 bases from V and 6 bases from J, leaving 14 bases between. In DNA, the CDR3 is TGTGCCAGCAGCTTATTGACAGGATGGAGCAATGAGCAGTTCTTC. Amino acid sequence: CASSLLTGWSNEQFF.

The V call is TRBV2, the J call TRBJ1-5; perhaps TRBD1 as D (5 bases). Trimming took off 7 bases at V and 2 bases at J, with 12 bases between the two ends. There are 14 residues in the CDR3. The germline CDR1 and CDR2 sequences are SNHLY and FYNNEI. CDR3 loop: CASTGTGGNQPQHF. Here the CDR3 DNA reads TGTGCCAGCACCGGGACGGGGGGCAATCAGCCCCAGCATTTT.

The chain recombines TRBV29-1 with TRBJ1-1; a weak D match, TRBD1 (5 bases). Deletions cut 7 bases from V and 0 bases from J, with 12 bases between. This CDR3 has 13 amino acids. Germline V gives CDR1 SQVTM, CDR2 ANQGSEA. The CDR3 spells CSGAQVLNTEAFF. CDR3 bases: TGCAGCGGGGCACAGGTCTTGAACACTGAAGCTTTCTTT.

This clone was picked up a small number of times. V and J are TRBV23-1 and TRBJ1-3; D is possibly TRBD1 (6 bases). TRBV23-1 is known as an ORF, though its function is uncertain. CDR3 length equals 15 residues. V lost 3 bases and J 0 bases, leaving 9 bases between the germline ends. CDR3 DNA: TGCGCCAGCAGTCACCGGACAGCCTCTGGAAACACCATATATTTT. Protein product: CASSHRTASGNTIYF.

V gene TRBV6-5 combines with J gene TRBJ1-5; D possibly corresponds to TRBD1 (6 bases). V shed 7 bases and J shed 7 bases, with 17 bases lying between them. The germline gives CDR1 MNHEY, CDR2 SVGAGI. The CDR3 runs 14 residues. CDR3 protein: CASTPGGAGQPQHF. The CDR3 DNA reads TGTGCCAGCACCCCCGGGGGGGCTGGGCAGCCCCAGCATTTT.

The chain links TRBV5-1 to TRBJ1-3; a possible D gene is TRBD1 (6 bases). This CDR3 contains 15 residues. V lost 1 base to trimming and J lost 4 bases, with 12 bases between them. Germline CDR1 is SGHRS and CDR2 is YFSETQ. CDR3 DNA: TGCGCCAGCAGCTTGAGGACAGCCGCGGGAAACACCATATATTTT. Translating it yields CASSLRTAAGNTIYF.

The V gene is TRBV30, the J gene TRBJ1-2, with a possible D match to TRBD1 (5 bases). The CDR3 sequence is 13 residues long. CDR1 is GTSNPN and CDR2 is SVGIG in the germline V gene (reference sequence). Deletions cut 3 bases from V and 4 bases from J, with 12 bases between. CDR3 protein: CAWSGGVGYGYTF. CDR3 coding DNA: TGTGCCTGGAGCGGGGGAGTCGGCTATGGCTACACCTTC.

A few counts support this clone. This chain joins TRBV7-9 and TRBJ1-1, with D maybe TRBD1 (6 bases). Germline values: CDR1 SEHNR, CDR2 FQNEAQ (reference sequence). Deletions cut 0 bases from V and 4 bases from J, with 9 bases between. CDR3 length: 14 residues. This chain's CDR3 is CASSLAGGPTEAFF. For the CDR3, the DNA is TGTGCCAGCAGCTTAGCAGGGGGTCCCACTGAAGCTTTCTTT. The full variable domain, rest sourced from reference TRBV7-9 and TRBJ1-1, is DTGVSQNPRHKITKRGQNVTFRCDPISEHNRLYWYRQTLGQGPEFLTYFQNEAQLEKSRLLSDRFSAERPKGSFSTLEIQRTEQGDSAMYLCASSLAGGPTEAFFGQGTRLTVV.

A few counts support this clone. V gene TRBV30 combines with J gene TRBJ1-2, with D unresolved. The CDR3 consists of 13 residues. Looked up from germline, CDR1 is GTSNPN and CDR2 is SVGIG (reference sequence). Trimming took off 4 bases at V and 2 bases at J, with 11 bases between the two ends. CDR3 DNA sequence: TGTGCCTGGATGGAGGCATTCAACTATGGCTACACCTTC. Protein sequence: CAWMEAFNYGYTF.

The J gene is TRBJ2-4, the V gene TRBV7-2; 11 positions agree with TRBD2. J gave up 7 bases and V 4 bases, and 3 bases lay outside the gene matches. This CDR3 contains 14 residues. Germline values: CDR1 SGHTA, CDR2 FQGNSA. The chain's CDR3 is CASSSGLAVNIQYF. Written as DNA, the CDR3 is TGTGCCAGCAGCTCGGGACTAGCGGTGAACATTCAGTACTTC.

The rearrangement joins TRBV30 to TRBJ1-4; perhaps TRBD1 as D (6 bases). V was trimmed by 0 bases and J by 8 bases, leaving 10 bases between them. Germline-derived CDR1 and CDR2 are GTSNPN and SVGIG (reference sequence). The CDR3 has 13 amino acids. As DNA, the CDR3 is TGTGCCTGGAGTGTACAGGGAGCCGAAAAACTGTTTTTT. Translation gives CAWSVQGAEKLFF.

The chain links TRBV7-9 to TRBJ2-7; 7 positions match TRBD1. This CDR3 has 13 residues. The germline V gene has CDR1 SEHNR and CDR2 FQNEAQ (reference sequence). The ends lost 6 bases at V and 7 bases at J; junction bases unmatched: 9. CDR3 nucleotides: TGTGCCAGCAGAGGAGACAGGGTGGAAGAGCAGTACTTC. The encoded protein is CASRGDRVEEQYF.

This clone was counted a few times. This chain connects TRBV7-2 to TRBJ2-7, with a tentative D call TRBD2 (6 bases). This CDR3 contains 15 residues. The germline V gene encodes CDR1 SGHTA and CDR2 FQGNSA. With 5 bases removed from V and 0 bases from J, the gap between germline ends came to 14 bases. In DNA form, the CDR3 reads TGTGCCAGCAGCCCGGGACTCGATGGCTCCTACGAGCAGTACTTC. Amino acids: CASSPGLDGSYEQYF.

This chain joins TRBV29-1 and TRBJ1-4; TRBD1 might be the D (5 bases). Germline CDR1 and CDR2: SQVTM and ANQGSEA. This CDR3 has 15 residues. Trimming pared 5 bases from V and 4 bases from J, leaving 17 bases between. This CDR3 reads CSVSRQLGNNEKLFF. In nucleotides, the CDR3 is TGCAGCGTTTCCCGACAGTTGGGGAATAATGAAAAACTGTTTTTT.